The clone carrying this T cell receptor beta chain was seen many times. TCRdb ran MiXCR on the RT-PCR reads and lists one entry per CDR3 protein. The repertoire holds fewer than 800,000 distinct CDR3 sequences, 11% to 15% seen once, with 3.6% in the top ten. Germline CDR1 MGHDK, CDR2 SYGVNS. CDR3 length equals 13 residues. Between the trimmed V and J ends, which lost 3 bases and 10 bases, there was a span of 10 bases. The sequencing sample was made of memory CD4+ T cells from blood. The chain uses TRBV25-1 and TRBJ1-6; D possibly corresponds to TRBD1 (5 bases). The sequence was collected from a female donor in good health, serving as a healthy control. This CDR3 reads CASSDGDSSPLHF. The DNA of the CDR3 is TGTGCCAGCAGTGATGGGGACTCCTCACCCCTCCACTTT.